The TCR beta chain described here comes from a study of T cells after posttransplantation cyclophosphamide. This clone was observed at least ten times. Other nucleotide sequences in the sample specify the same CDR3. There are 14 residues in the CDR3. CDR1 is SNHLY and CDR2 is FYNNEI in the germline V gene. V shed 5 bases and J 9 bases; nucleotides not matched to a gene: 5. This table comes from immunoSEQ multiplex PCR, and its TCRdb copy is limited to in-frame clones, with some not included. This sample shows about 40,000 clones and no singletons; 4% to 5.5% rests with the ten largest. The sequence was collected from a woman aged 45-65 years in good health and a related stem cell transplant donor. V is TRBV2 and J is TRBJ1-6; 9 bases are a match to TRBD1. The sample was PBMCs. CDR3 coding DNA: TGTGCCAGCAGTACAGGGGGCAATGGTTCACCCCTCCACTTT. Translating gives CASSTGGNGSPLHF.